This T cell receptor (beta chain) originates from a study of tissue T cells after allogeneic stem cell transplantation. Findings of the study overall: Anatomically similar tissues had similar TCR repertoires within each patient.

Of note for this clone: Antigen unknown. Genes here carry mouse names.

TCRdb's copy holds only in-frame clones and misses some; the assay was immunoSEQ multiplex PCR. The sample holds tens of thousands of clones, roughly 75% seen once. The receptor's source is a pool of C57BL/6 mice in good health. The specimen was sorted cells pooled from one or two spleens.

The CDR3 DNA, read in part, is TGTGCCAGCAGCCAAGATGTGGGACAGGGAGCTGCAGAAACGCTGTAT. It specifies CASSQDVGQGAAETLY. The complete CDR3 protein is CASSQDVGQGAAETLYF. The gene calls are TRBV5 and TRBJ2-3; 9 bases match TRBD1. The read ends 1 residue early relative to the CDR3; the germline J gene fills the gap. The CDR3 totals 17 residues. Germline V lookup: CDR1 LGHNA, CDR2 YNLKQL (reference sequence). V was pared by 0 bases and J by 2 bases, with 6 bases of the junction left unmatched.